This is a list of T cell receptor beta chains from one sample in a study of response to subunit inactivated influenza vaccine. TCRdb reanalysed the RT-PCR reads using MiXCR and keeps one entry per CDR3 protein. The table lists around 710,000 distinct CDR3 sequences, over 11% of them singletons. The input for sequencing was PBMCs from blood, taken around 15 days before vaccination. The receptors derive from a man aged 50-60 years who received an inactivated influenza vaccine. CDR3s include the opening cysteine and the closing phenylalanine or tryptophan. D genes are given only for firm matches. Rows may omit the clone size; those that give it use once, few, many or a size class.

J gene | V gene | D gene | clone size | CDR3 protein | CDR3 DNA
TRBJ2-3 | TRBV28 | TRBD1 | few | CASSRYTGAATDTQYF | TGTGCCAGCAGCCGATACACAGGGGCCGCCACAGATACGCAGTATTTT
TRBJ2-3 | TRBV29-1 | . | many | CSVEKGWPDTQYF | TGCAGCGTTGAAAAAGGGTGGCCAGATACGCAGTATTTT
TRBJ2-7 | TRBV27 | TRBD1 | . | CASSSPPGTVNYEQYF | TGTGCCAGCAGTTCCCCTCCCGGGACAGTAAACTACGAGCAGTACTTC
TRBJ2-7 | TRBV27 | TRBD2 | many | CASSLGGSGEQYF | TGTGCCAGCAGTTTGGGGGGGTCCGGGGAGCAGTACTTC
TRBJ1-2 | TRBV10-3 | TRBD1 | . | CAISESPGTGNYGYTF | TGTGCCATCAGTGAGTCCCCCGGGACAGGGAACTATGGCTACACCTTC
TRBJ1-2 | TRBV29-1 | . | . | CSVDRGSNYGYTF | TGCAGCGTTGACCGGGGGTCAAACTATGGCTACACCTTC
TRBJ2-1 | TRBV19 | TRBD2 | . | CASSSGLAFEQFF | TGTGCCAGTAGTTCGGGACTAGCATTTGAGCAGTTCTTC
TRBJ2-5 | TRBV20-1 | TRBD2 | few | CSGKPGLVTETQYF | TGCAGTGGCAAGCCGGGACTAGTAACGGAGACCCAGTACTTC
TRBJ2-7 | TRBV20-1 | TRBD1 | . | CSARRGRGRVYEQYF | TGCAGTGCTAGAAGAGGCAGGGGGCGCGTCTACGAGCAGTACTTC
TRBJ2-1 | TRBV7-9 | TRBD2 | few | CASSFRGGKYNEQFF | TGTGCCAGCAGCTTCCGGGGGGGGAAATACAATGAGCAGTTCTTC
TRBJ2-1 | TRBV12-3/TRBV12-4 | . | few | CASSLVWGPNNEQFF | TGTGCCAGCAGTTTGGTGTGGGGCCCTAACAATGAGCAGTTCTTC
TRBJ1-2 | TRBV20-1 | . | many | CSARGRDPITNYGYTF | TGCAGTGCTAGGGGGCGGGACCCCATTACTAACTATGGCTACACCTTC
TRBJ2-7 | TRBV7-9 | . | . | CASSLVGSTYEQYF | TGTGCCAGCAGCTTAGTAGGGTCTACCTACGAGCAGTACTTC
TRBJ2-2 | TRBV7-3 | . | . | CASSYGRSGELFF | TGTGCCAGCAGCTATGGGAGGTCCGGGGAGCTGTTTTTT
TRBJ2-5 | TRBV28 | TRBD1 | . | CASSLPGQDKYF | TGTGCCAGCAGTTTACCCGGACAGGACAAGTACTTC
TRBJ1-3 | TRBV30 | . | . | CAWIPGRRNTIYF | TGTGCCTGGATACCCGGACGGAGAAACACCATATATTTT
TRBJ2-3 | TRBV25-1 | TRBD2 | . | CASSKIAGDTQYF | TGTGCCAGCAGTAAAATAGCGGGGGATACGCAGTATTTT
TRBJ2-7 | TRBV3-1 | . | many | CASSQVGSYEQYF | TGTGCCAGCAGCCAAGTGGGGTCCTACGAGCAGTACTTC
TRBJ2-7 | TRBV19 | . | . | CASSMVHSSYEQYF | TGTGCCAGTAGTATGGTACACTCCTCCTACGAGCAGTACTTC
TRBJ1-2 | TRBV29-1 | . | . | CSVYNSYGYTF | TGCAGCGTTTACAATAGCTATGGCTACACCTTC
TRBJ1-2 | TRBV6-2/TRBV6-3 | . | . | CASSSYSTNYGYTF | TGTGCCAGCAGTTCCTACTCAACTAACTATGGCTACACCTTC
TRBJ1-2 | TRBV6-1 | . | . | CASSPRRRNYGYTF | TGTGCCAGCAGTCCCCGGAGGCGCAACTATGGCTACACCTTC
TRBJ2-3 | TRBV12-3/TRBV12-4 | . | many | CASSSAGRRLTDTQYF | TGTGCCAGCAGTTCTGCGGGACGCCGACTCACAGATACGCAGTATTTT
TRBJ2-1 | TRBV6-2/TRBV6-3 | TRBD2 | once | CASSWSGRPYNEQFF | TGTGCCAGCAGCTGGAGCGGGAGGCCCTACAATGAGCAGTTCTTC
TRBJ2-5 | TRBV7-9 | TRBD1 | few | CASSPDRVREKETQYF | TGTGCCAGCAGCCCGGACAGGGTACGGGAGAAAGAGACCCAGTACTTC
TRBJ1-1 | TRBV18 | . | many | CASSPGYIGTEAFF | TGTGCCAGCTCACCGGGGTATATTGGCACTGAAGCTTTCTTT
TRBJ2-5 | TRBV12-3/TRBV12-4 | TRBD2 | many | CASSLAGGPRETQYF | TGTGCCAGCAGCTTAGCGGGGGGGCCGCGAGAGACCCAGTACTTC
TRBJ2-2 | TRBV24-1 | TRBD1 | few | CATRETGDTGELFF | TGTGCCACCAGGGAGACAGGGGACACCGGGGAGCTGTTTTTT
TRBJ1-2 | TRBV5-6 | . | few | CASRPPGVFVYGYTF | TGTGCCAGCAGACCCCCGGGGGTTTTTGTCTATGGCTACACCTTC
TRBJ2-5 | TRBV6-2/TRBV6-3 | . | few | CASSYSRSEQETQYF | TGTGCCAGCAGTTACTCGAGGTCAGAACAAGAGACCCAGTACTTC
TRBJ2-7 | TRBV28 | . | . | CASTTASYEQYF | TGTGCCAGCACGACAGCGAGCTACGAGCAGTACTTC
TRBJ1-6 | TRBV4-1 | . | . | CASSQEVGVNSPLHF | TGCGCCAGCAGCCAAGAAGTGGGGGTTAATTCACCCCTCCACTTT
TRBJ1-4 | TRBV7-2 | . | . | CASSSSGTSNEKLFF | TGTGCCAGCAGCTCCTCCGGGACGTCTAATGAAAAACTGTTTTTT
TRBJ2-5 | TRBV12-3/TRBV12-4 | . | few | CASSSQPGAQYF | TGTGCCAGCAGTTCACAACCGGGGGCCCAGTACTTC
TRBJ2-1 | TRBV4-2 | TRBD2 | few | CASSQDGTSGRWYEQFF | TGTGCCAGCAGCCAAGACGGGACTAGCGGGAGGTGGTATGAGCAGTTCTTC
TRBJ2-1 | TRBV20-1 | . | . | CSARVGDNEQFF | TGCAGTGCTAGAGTAGGAGACAATGAGCAGTTCTTC
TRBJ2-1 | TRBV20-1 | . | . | CSALAGRTYNEQFF | TGCAGTGCTTTGGCGGGACGGACCTACAATGAGCAGTTCTTC
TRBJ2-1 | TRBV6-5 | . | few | CASSYSGGLSSYNEQFF | TGTGCCAGCAGTTACTCTGGAGGCCTAAGCTCCTACAATGAGCAGTTCTTC
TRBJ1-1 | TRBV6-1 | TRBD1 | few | CASTQPGTGDTEAFF | TGTGCCAGCACCCAACCCGGGACAGGGGACACTGAAGCTTTCTTT
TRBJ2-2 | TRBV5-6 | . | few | CASSFASTGELFF | TGTGCCAGCAGCTTTGCGTCCACCGGGGAGCTGTTTTTT
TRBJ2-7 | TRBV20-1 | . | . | CSAKAAPDYEQYF | TGCAGTGCTAAGGCGGCACCTGATTACGAGCAGTACTTC
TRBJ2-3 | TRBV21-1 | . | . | CASSRQGWTDTQYF | TGTGCCAGCAGCAGACAGGGGTGGACAGATACGCAGTATTTT
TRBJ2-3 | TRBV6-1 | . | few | CASNPRVWDTQYF | TGTGCCAGCAACCCCCGCGTTTGGGATACGCAGTATTTT